The rows below give T cell receptor beta chains drawn from one sample of a study of shared clonotypes between healthy human individuals. Assay used: immunoSEQ multiplex PCR; TCRdb lists only in-frame clones, some missing. The profile covers about 670,000 clones, with 72% appearing a single time and approximately 2% taken by the ten largest. Sequencing was done on a sample of memory CD4+ T cells sorted from blood. The receptor source for this set is a young woman in good health. The conserved cysteine and the conserved F or W are not part of the CDR3 here. Each record gives: CDR3 length, V gene, CDR3 protein.

>16|TRBV19
ASSIDVPQRVGANVLT
>11|TRBV27
AMTRANTGELF
>13|TRBV5-1
ASSWQEGRGETQY
>12|TRBV18
ASSPVRAGSEAF
>7|TRBV6-1
ATTYEQY
>11|TRBV5-8
ASRVRGLLEQY
>12|TRBV14
ASSQGAVNTEAF
>11|TRBV27
ASSVQGGTEAF
>9|TRBV28
ASSLVDEQF
>13|TRBV4-1
ASSAAGVGYEKLF
>12|TRBV27
ASSLSSGQRLQY
>13|TRBV15
ATSRTGEGADGYT
>13|TRBV19
ASSILGGGTDTQY
>13|TRBV15
ATSRGQGNTGELF
>10|TRBV25-1
ASTNYQETQY
>12|TRBV14
ASSQKGIGGELF
>12|TRBV7-2
ASSLTRPSYEQY
>13|TRBV7-9
ASSLGTGTSYEQY
>15|TRBV5-6
ASSLPLAGYRTDTQY
>10|TRBV2
ATSKEVGEQF
>12|TRBV25-1
ASSMGRAGNEQF
>13|TRBV30
AWSPLEAAFTEAF
>12|TRBV21-1
ASSDDRQIYEQY
>10|TRBV29-1
SVGRLGYGYT
>15|TRBV25-1
ASSEGGSGRAYNEQF
>13|TRBV28
ASSLGTTGGGIQY
>13|TRBV5-1
ASSLNQGAKTEAF
>12|TRBV11-2
ASSSTVGGTEAF
>10|TRBV11-2
ASSPGPRGQY
>12|TRBV9
ASSADGANEKLF
>11|TRBV10-1
ASSEGGHNEQF
>13|TRBV5-1
ASSISTGGREKLF
>13|TRBV7-2
ASSWGGGLSYEQY
>12|TRBV25-1
ASRRSSGSYEQY
>13|TRBV6-1
ASSEHGAANTEAF
>13|TRBV5-1
ASSLDVTSYNEQF
>13|TRBV27
ASSIHAGSGYGYT
>12|TRBV19
ASSIVAGAGGYT
>9|TRBV2
ASSVLYEQY
>16|TRBV7-9
ASSPPGRKRQTPYEQY
>13|TRBV27
ASSPQGVGNTEAF
>11|TRBV19
ASRGVGANVLT
>12|TRBV7-9
ASSLEGLAYEQY
>13|TRBV5-6
ASSFLRSGERTQY
>13|TRBV5-4
ASSWGTGKTYGYT
>12|TRBV10-3
AISGTSGSNEQY
>13|TRBV19
ASSSGTSGYNEQF
>11|TRBV7-6
ASSLVTGDGYT
>17|TRBV28
ASSLEGLAGVSGTGEQF
>15|TRBV7-2
ASSQSRDPGRSDTQY
>9|TRBV29-1
SGRTEYGYT
>13|TRBV28
ASRRTGKAYNEQF
>13|TRBV7-3
ASSSSGTNTDTQY
>12|TRBV28
ASSPGGSSYEQY
>19|TRBV7-8
ASSLEGLVGLAGEGQETQY
>13|TRBV28
ASSLEQGKLYGYT
>13|TRBV30
AWTPLAGTGNTIY